The 15 T cell receptor beta chains below come from one sample, sequenced in a study of blood T cells in healthy people across ages. Through a sample-barcoded 5' primer and a J-beta primer mix, a second PCR was run for about 6 to 12 cycles. TCRdb reanalysed the 5' RACE reads using MiXCR and keeps one entry per CDR3 protein. The repertoire holds fewer than 2,000,000 distinct CDR3 sequences, with about 31% as singletons. The sample was blood. All receptors come from a woman in her thirties in good health.

This clonotype was counted a few times. The chain combines TRBV4-1 with TRBJ2-7; TRBD1 or TRBD2 may be the D gene (5 bases each). The CDR3 sequence is 16 residues long. V lost 0 bases to trimming and J lost 0 bases, with 12 bases between them. Germline CDR1 reads MGHRA; CDR2 reads YSYEKL. CDR3 sequence: CASSQDPGPLSYEQYF. For the CDR3, the DNA is TGCGCCAGCAGCCAAGACCCGGGACCCCTCTCCTACGAGCAGTACTTC.

The rearrangement joins TRBV20-1 to TRBJ1-2; D perhaps matches TRBD1 (5 bases). The CDR3 totals 11 residues. Per the germline V gene, CDR1 is DFQATT and CDR2 is SNEGSKA (reference sequence). CDR3 in DNA: TGCAGCCCCGGGACGGACTATGGCTACACCTTC. Translation gives CSPGTDYGYTF.

The chain has TRBV29-1 and TRBJ1-1, with D perhaps TRBD1 (6 bases). V shed 0 bases and J shed 5 bases, with 13 bases lying between them. This CDR3 is 14 amino acids long. Looked up from germline, CDR1 is SQVTM and CDR2 is ANQGSEA. The chain's CDR3 is CSVEDLGGATEAFF. The DNA for the CDR3 is TGCAGCGTTGAAGATCTTGGGGGCGCAACTGAAGCTTTCTTT.

The CDR3 nucleotides read TGTGCCAGCAGTCGGAACCCAGGACAGCTTAATCCACCAGATACGCAGTATTTT. It specifies CASSRNPGQLNPPDTQYF. V and J are TRBV27 and TRBJ2-3; D might be TRBD1 (6 bases). The germline CDR1 and CDR2 sequences are MNHEY and SMNVEV (reference sequence). The CDR3 contains 18 residues. Deletions cut 5 bases from V and 4 bases from J, with 25 bases between.

The chain combines TRBV20-1 with TRBJ1-1; the D gene is possibly TRBD1 (5 bases). Trimming cost V 2 bases and J 2 bases, with 12 bases left between them. The CDR3 extends over 14 amino acids. CDR1 is DFQATT, CDR2 SNEGSKA, per germline (reference sequence). CDR3 region: CSARSRVSNTEAFF. The DNA of the CDR3 is TGCAGTGCTAGAAGCAGGGTGAGCAACACTGAAGCTTTCTTT.

The V gene is TRBV3-1, the J gene TRBJ2-7; 9 nucleotides agree with TRBD1. The CDR3 extends over 16 amino acids. After removal of 3 bases from V and 5 bases from J, the junction contained 11 bases not matched to a gene. Germline V gene sequence: CDR1 LGHDT, CDR2 YNNKEL (reference sequence). CDR3 sequence: CASSQGPGQGSDEQYF. The CDR3 region has the DNA TGTGCCAGCAGCCAGGGACCGGGACAGGGTAGCGACGAGCAGTACTTC.

This clonotype has ten or more counts. The chain carries TRBV20-1 and TRBJ2-5; 8 bases are shared with TRBD1. The germline CDR1 and CDR2 sequences are DFQATT and SNEGSKA (reference sequence). The CDR3 totals 16 residues. The V and J ends lost 4 bases and 1 base, in that order; junction bases with no gene match: 11. The CDR3 region is CSAIRGRASLQETQYF. CDR3 coding DNA: TGCAGTGCTATCAGGGGGCGGGCCTCCCTCCAAGAGACCCAGTACTTC.

This clonotype was picked up many times. This chain uses TRBV29-1 with TRBJ2-1; no clear D gene. This CDR3 has 13 residues. The V and J ends lost 6 bases and 1 base respectively, with 10 bases between them. Germline-derived CDR1 and CDR2 are SQVTM and ANQGSEA. This chain's CDR3 is CSVRGLSYNEQFF. As DNA, the CDR3 is TGCAGCGTGCGAGGTTTATCCTACAATGAGCAGTTCTTC.

This clonotype was recorded at least ten times. The chain links TRBV12-3 or TRBV12-4 to TRBJ2-1; 7 nucleotides agree with TRBD2. The CDR3 runs to 14 residues. Trimming at V came to 3 bases and at J to 5 bases, leaving 4 bases not matched to a gene. The CDR3 loop is CASSLAGVDNEQFF. CDR3 bases: TGTGCCAGCAGTTTGGCGGGAGTGGACAATGAGCAGTTCTTC.

The J gene is TRBJ1-2, the V gene TRBV3-1, with 8 bases aligning to TRBD1. Germline loops: CDR1 LGHDT, CDR2 YNNKEL (reference sequence). The CDR3 consists of 15 residues. The trim removed 0 bases at V and 4 bases at J, leaving 4 bases unmatched. The CDR3 reads CASSQERQGSYGYTF. The CDR3 DNA reads as TGTGCCAGCAGCCAAGAACGACAGGGGAGCTATGGCTACACCTTC.

The rearrangement uses TRBV20-1 and TRBJ2-3; no clear D gene. Trimming took 3 bases from V and 0 from J, leaving 13 bases between them. The CDR3 has 15 amino acids. Germline CDR1 and CDR2: DFQATT and SNEGSKA (reference sequence). CDR3 sequence (DNA): TGCAGTGCTAGGGACGACTTAACTAGCACAGATACGCAGTATTTT. It encodes CSARDDLTSTDTQYF.

About this clonotype itself: It may be a read error: a sequence one base away is much more abundant. V gene TRBV20-1 combines with J gene TRBJ1-2; the D is unclear. The CDR3 extends over 14 amino acids. CDR1 and CDR2 (germline): DFQATT, SNEGSKA (reference sequence). Deletions cut 5 bases from V and 0 bases from J, with 13 bases between. The CDR3 sequence: CSAGMMATNYGYTF. CDR3 DNA: TGCAGTGCTGGTATGATGGCAACTAACTATGGCTACACCTTC.

V and J are TRBV5-1 and TRBJ2-7; no firm D call. The germline gives CDR1 SGHRS, CDR2 YFSETQ. Trimming took off 2 bases at V and 0 bases at J, with 15 bases between the two ends. This CDR3 has 16 amino acids. CDR3 bases: TGCGCCAGCAGCTTAGAGATTTCTATGGTCTCCTACGAGCAGTACTTC. As protein: CASSLEISMVSYEQYF.

This clonotype was detected once. A read error is possible here, since a much larger clone lies one base away. This chain links TRBV29-1 with TRBJ2-1; 7 nucleotides line up with TRBD1. The V gene's germline CDR1 is SQVTM and CDR2 ANQGSEA. Unmatched junction bases numbered 8, after V lost 7 bases and J lost 2 bases. CDR3 length: 14 residues. The CDR3, as DNA: TGCAGCGCTCCACAGGGGTCGACCTACAATGAGCAGTTCTTC. It specifies CSAPQGSTYNEQFF.

V and J are TRBV5-1 and TRBJ1-2; TRBD1 matches 7 bases. CDR1 is SGHRS and CDR2 is YFSETQ in the germline V gene. V was clipped by 4 bases and J by 4 bases; unmatched bases: 7. The CDR3 extends over 14 amino acids. As DNA, the CDR3 is TGCGCCAGCAGCCGGGGACAGCCCTCCTATGGCTACACCTTC. This sequence encodes CASSRGQPSYGYTF.